This passage covers 22 T cell receptor beta chains from one sample sequenced in a study of lymphopenia after photon versus proton radiotherapy. Clones were sequenced by immunoSEQ multiplex PCR, and TCRdb holds only the in-frame ones, with some missing. The table lists 65,000 to 90,000 clones, around 93% of them singletons. The source was peripheral blood, collected from a patient treated with photon-based radiotherapy. The receptors originated from a woman between 35 and 50 years old with cholangiocarcinoma.

The V gene is TRBV1, the J gene TRBJ2-4. TRBV1 is flagged as a pseudogene. CDR3 length equals 18 residues. The CDR3 DNA reads as TGCACCAGCAGCCAAGCCCGGACCGCCCAAGTAGCCAAAAACATTCAGTACTTC. It is translated as CTSSQARTAQVAKNIQYF.

The genes are TRBV4-1 and TRBJ1-1; perhaps TRBD1 as D (6 bases). The CDR3 runs 14 residues. The germline V gene encodes CDR1 MGHRA and CDR2 YSYEKL. V was cut by 1 base and J by 7 bases, with 13 bases left in between. The CDR3 sequence: CASSQVGGANEAFF. Here the CDR3 DNA reads TGCGCCAGCAGCCAAGTTGGGGGGGCAAATGAAGCTTTCTTT.

The V gene is TRBV19, the J gene TRBJ2-7; TRBD1 or TRBD2 may be the D gene (5 bases each). V was cut by 5 bases and J by 3 bases, with 20 bases left in between. There are 16 residues in the CDR3. CDR1 LNHDA and CDR2 SQIVND come from the germline V gene (reference sequence). The CDR3: CASSRRFRDRDYEQYF. The CDR3 DNA is TGTGCCAGTAGTCGACGGTTTCGGGACCGCGACTACGAGCAGTACTTC.

A few counts support this clone. The V and J genes are TRBV6-1 and TRBJ1-2, with a weak D call TRBD1 (5 bases). V was trimmed by 5 bases and J by 4 bases, leaving 17 bases between them. CDR1 and CDR2 from the germline V gene are MNHNS and SASEGT. The CDR3 is 15 amino acids. CDR3 DNA sequence: TGTGCCAGCAGTCCCGAAGTTACAGGTCTCTATGGCTACACCTTC. It codes for CASSPEVTGLYGYTF.

The chain carries TRBV30 and TRBJ1-4, with 12 bases that match TRBD1. V trimming: 1 base; J trimming: 9 bases; junction bases outside the gene matches: 6. Germline V gene lookup returns CDR1 GTSNPN and CDR2 SVGIG (reference sequence). The CDR3 length is 15 residues. CDR3 protein: CAWSGGTGGLQKLFF. CDR3 sequence (DNA): TGTGCCTGGAGTGGCGGGACAGGGGGCTTGCAAAAACTGTTTTTT.

V usage is TRBV7-2 and J usage is TRBJ1-1, with D tentatively TRBD1 (5 bases). Germline CDR1 reads SGHTA; CDR2 reads FQGNSA. The CDR3 covers 13 residues. Trimming took 5 bases from V and 11 from J, leaving 18 bases between them. CDR3 sequence reads: CASSHGAVYEAFF. The CDR3, as DNA: TGTGCCAGCAGCCATGGGGCGGTATACGAGGCTTTCTTT.

This clone was found once. The chain joins TRBV6-6 to TRBJ2-7; a weak D match, TRBD1 (7 bases). V lost 6 bases to trimming and J lost 6 bases, with 18 bases between them. Germline V gives CDR1 MNHNY, CDR2 SVGAGI (reference sequence). This CDR3 region has 14 residues. CDR3 amino acids: CASRAGQPTPEQYF. For the CDR3, the DNA is TGTGCCAGCAGGGCGGGACAGCCAACCCCCGAGCAGTACTTC.

The CDR3 protein is CASASESSGNTIYF. Written as DNA, the CDR3 is TGTGCCAGCGCCTCAGAGAGCTCTGGAAACACCATATATTTT. The V gene is TRBV6-5, the J gene TRBJ1-3; D is unclear. The CDR3 covers 14 residues. V was trimmed by 8 bases and J by 0 bases, leaving 11 bases between them. The V gene's germline CDR1 is MNHEY and CDR2 SVGAGI.

The chain couples TRBV28 to TRBJ1-2; 8 bases are shared with TRBD1. This CDR3 spans 14 amino acids. The germline V gene has CDR1 MDHEN and CDR2 SYDVKM. V shed 5 bases, J shed 6 bases, and the junction held 8 bases outside the gene matches. In nucleotides, the CDR3 is TGTGCCAGCAGTCCCCAAGGCAGGGGGCATGGCTACACCTTC. Encoded protein: CASSPQGRGHGYTF.

The chain uses TRBV5-6 and TRBJ2-7; 13 bases map to TRBD2. The germline V gene encodes CDR1 SGHDT and CDR2 YYEEEE. The ends lost 4 bases at V and 9 bases at J; junction bases unmatched: 4. This CDR3 is 13 amino acids long. The CDR3 region is CASSMGLAGRQYF. CDR3 bases: TGTGCCAGCAGCATGGGACTAGCGGGAAGGCAGTACTTC. Looking up the rest from reference TRBV5-6 and TRBJ2-7 gives the full variable domain: DAGVTQSPTHLIKTRGQQVTLRCSPKSGHDTVSWYQQALGQGPQFIFQYYEEEERQRGNFPDRFSGHQFPNYSSELNVNALLLGDSALYLCASSMGLAGRQYFGPGTRLTVT.

The rearrangement links TRBV19 to TRBJ1-6; D is undetermined. V lost 1 base, J lost 9 bases, and 7 bases lay in between. CDR3 size: 13 residues. Looked up from germline, CDR1 is LNHDA and CDR2 is SQIVND (reference sequence). The DNA of the CDR3 is TGTGCCAGTAGTATAGTGACTTCTTCACCCCTCCACTTT. Translated: CASSIVTSSPLHF.

V and J are TRBV21-1 and TRBJ2-1; the table's D call, TRBD2, was not checked against the DNA. TRBV21-1 counts as a pseudogene. The CDR3 contains 16 residues. The CDR3 coding sequence is TGTGCCAGCAGCCTCGAGGGGGGGGGCCCCTACAATGAGCAGTTCTTC. Translated, it gives CASSLEGGGPYNEQFF.

A few counts support this clone. The chain links TRBV5-4 to TRBJ1-4; D gene ambiguous. Trimming left V 5 bases short and J 8 bases short, with 16 bases between. The CDR3 loop spans 14 amino acids. The V gene's germline CDR1 is SGHNT and CDR2 YYREEE (reference sequence). This CDR3 is CASSSPEAREKLFF. CDR3 nucleotides: TGTGCCAGCAGTTCCCCTGAGGCAAGGGAAAAACTGTTTTTT.

V is TRBV11-2 and J is TRBJ1-2; D is undetermined. With 0 bases removed from V and 5 bases from J, the gap between germline ends came to 13 bases. The CDR3 totals 15 residues. The germline V gene encodes CDR1 SGHAT and CDR2 FQNNGV. The CDR3 DNA sequence: TGTGCCAGCAGCTTAGATGACGCCAGAGGATATGGCTACACCTTC. It yields the protein CASSLDDARGYGYTF.

CDR3 DNA sequence: TGTGCCAGCAGTGAAGCGTTCGGGAAAACTGAAGCTTTCTTT. Translating it yields CASSEAFGKTEAFF. The rearrangement links TRBV6-1 to TRBJ1-1; D is undetermined. V was pared by 0 bases and J by 5 bases, with 10 bases between. The V gene's germline CDR1 is MNHNS and CDR2 SASEGT. This CDR3 region has 14 residues.

This chain uses TRBV7-9 with TRBJ2-7; 7 bases are shared with TRBD1. CDR3 length: 13 residues. Germline assignment: CDR1 SEHNR and CDR2 FQNEAQ (reference sequence). J was trimmed by 6 bases and V by 2 bases; bases with no gene match: 4. CDR3 in amino acids: CASSLKGAGEQYF. In DNA form, the CDR3 reads TGTGCCAGCAGCTTAAAGGGGGCTGGCGAGCAGTACTTC. The full variable domain, its missing parts supplied by reference TRBV7-9 and TRBJ2-7, is DTGVSQNPRHKITKRGQNVTFRCDPISEHNRLYWYRQTLGQGPEFLTYFQNEAQLEKSRLLSDRFSAERPKGSFSTLEIQRTEQGDSAMYLCASSLKGAGEQYFGPGTRLTVT.

This sequence joins TRBV25-1 and TRBJ2-1; D not certain. Germline CDR1 MGHDK, CDR2 SYGVNS. V was clipped by 0 bases and J by 6 bases, with 12 bases between them. CDR3 length equals 15 residues. DNA for the CDR3: TGTGCCAGCAGTGAATACCGAGCAGCCACCAATGAGCAGTTCTTC. It yields the protein CASSEYRAATNEQFF.

J is TRBJ2-7 and V is TRBV28; D not certain. The germline V and J ends were trimmed by 3 bases and 3 bases, with 6 bases remaining between them. The CDR3 runs 12 residues. CDR1 is MDHEN, CDR2 SYDVKM, per germline. The CDR3 sequence is CASSLSYYEQYF. CDR3 in DNA: TGTGCCAGCAGTTTGTCCTACTACGAGCAGTACTTC. The whole variable domain, filled in from reference TRBV28 and TRBJ2-7, reads DVKVTQSSRYLVKRTGEKVFLECVQDMDHENMFWYRQDPGLGLRLIYFSYDVKMKEKGDIPEGYSVSREKKERFSLILESASTNQTSMYLCASSLSYYEQYFGPGTRLTVT.

The V call is TRBV2, the J call TRBJ1-3, with D unclear. Trimming took off 1 base at V and 8 bases at J, with 15 bases between the two ends. The CDR3 covers 15 residues. Per germline, CDR1 SNHLY and CDR2 FYNNEI. CDR3 DNA: TGTGCCAGCAGTGAAGAATTCACGGGGAGAGACACCATATATTTT. Translation gives CASSEEFTGRDTIYF. Filled out from reference TRBV2 and TRBJ1-3, the complete variable domain reads EPEVTQTPSHQVTQMGQEVILRCVPISNHLYFYWYRQILGQKVEFLVSFYNNEISEKSEIFDDQFSVERPDGSNFTLKIRSTKLEDSAMYFCASSEEFTGRDTIYFGEGSWLTVV.

J is TRBJ1-1 and V is TRBV29-1, with unresolved D. Germline CDR1 reads SQVTM; CDR2 reads ANQGSEA. This CDR3 contains 13 residues. Trimming removed 7 bases at V and 0 bases at J, with 12 bases between. The CDR3 loop reads CSGDPFLNTEAFF. In DNA, the CDR3 is TGCAGCGGTGACCCCTTCTTGAACACTGAAGCTTTCTTT.

This clone was found once. This chain joins TRBV5-4 and TRBJ1-2; D may be TRBD1 (6 bases). CDR3 length equals 16 residues. The germline gives CDR1 SGHNT, CDR2 YYREEE (reference sequence). V was trimmed by 0 bases and J by 4 bases, leaving 16 bases between them. The CDR3 region is CASSLAAGQSSYGYTF. CDR3 sequence (DNA): TGTGCCAGCAGCTTGGCGGCTGGACAGTCGAGCTATGGCTACACCTTC.

The genes are TRBV6-5 and TRBJ1-1; D is ambiguous. The germline V and J ends were trimmed by 6 bases and 2 bases, with 13 bases remaining between them. The CDR3 is 14 amino acids. Per germline, CDR1 MNHEY and CDR2 SVGAGI. The CDR3 is CASRRPLGNTEAFF. The CDR3 region has the DNA TGTGCCAGCAGGCGCCCCTTGGGCAACACTGAAGCTTTCTTT.